This passage covers 17 T cell receptor beta chains from one sample sequenced in a study of beta chain features in type 1 diabetes. Antigens for these TCRs are unknown. Expressed TCRB transcripts were sequenced because the entire RNA isolate underwent reverse transcription. Assay: immunoSEQ multiplex PCR; the TCRdb copy retains only in-frame clones and omits some. The table records 600,000 to 700,000 clones, 12% of them present only once. Study-level findings and limits: In all four CD4+ subsets, TCRB CDR3 length was significantly, moderately reduced in type 1 diabetes.

Sequenced: naive CD4+ T cells from blood. All receptors derive from a man aged 25-45 years with type 1 diabetes.

This clone was counted between two and nine times. The J gene is TRBJ2-3, the V gene TRBV14; the D gene is possibly TRBD1 (6 bases). Germline assignment: CDR1 SGHDN and CDR2 FVKESK. The CDR3 runs 13 residues. The V end was cut by 4 bases, the J end by 9 bases, with 14 bases between. Here the CDR3 DNA reads TGTGCCAGCAGCCGAGCACAGGGCCCGACGCAGTATTTT. Translated, it gives CASSRAQGPTQYF. Full variable domain (remainder filled in from reference TRBV14 and TRBJ2-3): EAGVTQFPSHSVIEKGQTVTLRCDPISGHDNLYWYRRVMGKEIKFLLHFVKESKQDESGMPNNRFLAERTGGTYSTLKVQPAELEDSGVYFCASSRAQGPTQYFGPGTRLTVL.

This clone was seen a handful of times. V is TRBV7-2 and J is TRBJ2-7; D could derive from TRBD1 or TRBD2 (7 bases each). The CDR3 is made up of 14 amino acids. V was shortened by 7 bases and J by 2 bases, with 15 bases between the two germline ends. Germline CDR1 and CDR2: SGHTA and FQGNSA. CDR3 nucleotides: TGTGCCAGCACGCTGACAGGGAGGGCCTACGAGCAGTACTTC. Protein product: CASTLTGRAYEQYF. Drawing the rest from reference TRBV7-2 and TRBJ2-7, the complete variable domain is GAGVSQSPSNKVTEKGKDVELRCDPISGHTALYWYRQSLGQGLEFLIYFQGNSAPDKSGLPSDRFSAERTGGSVSTLTIQRTQQEDSAVYLCASTLTGRAYEQYFGPGTRLTVT.

V gene TRBV7-9 combines with J gene TRBJ2-1; D might be TRBD2 (5 bases). The CDR3 is 11 amino acids. The V gene lost 11 bases and the J gene lost 7 bases, with 12 bases spanning the gap. Germline V gene lookup returns CDR1 SEHNR and CDR2 FQNEAQ (reference sequence). The CDR3, as DNA: TGTGCCGGACTGGGCGGGAATGAGCAGTTCTTC. This sequence encodes CAGLGGNEQFF.

This clone was seen more than once but under ten times. The chain has TRBV25-1 and TRBJ2-7; D remains ambiguous. V was pared by 1 base and J by 0 bases, with 10 bases between. Germline loops: CDR1 MGHDK, CDR2 SYGVNS. The CDR3 is made up of 15 amino acids. CDR3 loop: CASSESQEGSYEQYF. The CDR3 DNA follows: TGTGCCAGCAGTGAATCTCAGGAAGGCTCCTACGAGCAGTACTTC.

The sample holds a few counts of this clone. The chain recombines TRBV7-6 with TRBJ1-6, with unresolved D. Germline CDR1 SGHVS, CDR2 FNYEAQ. The CDR3 has 13 residues. V was trimmed by 5 bases and J by 10 bases, leaving 12 bases between them. DNA for the CDR3: TGTGCCAGCAGCCCCTCGATAGGGTCACCCCTCCACTTT. The encoded protein is CASSPSIGSPLHF.

This clone was picked up many times. V gene TRBV25-1 combines with J gene TRBJ1-2; D uncertain. CDR1 and CDR2 (germline): MGHDK, SYGVNS. V gave up 3 bases and J gave up 6 bases, with 11 bases separating them. This CDR3 is built from 13 residues. The CDR3 here is CASSEEVLDGYTF. CDR3 nucleotides: TGTGCCAGCAGTGAGGAGGTTTTGGATGGCTACACCTTC.

The V and J genes are TRBV5-1 and TRBJ2-1; 7 bases fit TRBD2. The CDR3 has 15 amino acids. CDR1 SGHRS and CDR2 YFSETQ come from the germline V gene. Trimming removed 3 bases from V and 0 bases from J; junction bases left unmatched: 3. In nucleotides, the CDR3 is TGCGCCAGCAGCTCCACTAGCGTCTCCTACAATGAGCAGTTCTTC. Protein sequence: CASSSTSVSYNEQFF.

This clone was seen only a few times. The chain couples TRBV6-5 to TRBJ2-7; D is possibly TRBD2 (5 bases). CDR1 and CDR2 from the germline V gene are MNHEY and SVGAGI. Trimming removed 8 bases at V and 0 bases at J, with 8 bases between. This CDR3 is built from 12 residues. CDR3 in DNA: TGTGCCAGCCGAGGGTCCTCCTACGAGCAGTACTTC. It specifies CASRGSSYEQYF.

This clone was picked up a small number of times. V gene TRBV2 combines with J gene TRBJ2-6; D unresolved. The V gene lost 8 bases and the J gene lost 4 bases, with 12 bases spanning the gap. The CDR3 is 14 amino acids. Germline V gene sequence: CDR1 SNHLY, CDR2 FYNNEI. The CDR3 sequence: CASLRSLGANVLTF. DNA for the CDR3: TGTGCCAGCCTTCGTTCGTTGGGGGCCAACGTCCTGACTTTC.

The V and J genes are TRBV5-1 and TRBJ2-1, with 7 bases aligning to TRBD2. The V gene's germline CDR1 is SGHRS and CDR2 YFSETQ. The junction had 4 bases not matched to a gene; V was cut back by 5 bases and J by 8 bases. The CDR3 runs 12 residues. The CDR3 region has the DNA TGCGCCAGCAGATTCAGCGGGGATGAGCAGTTCTTC. Translating gives CASRFSGDEQFF.

The chain recombines TRBV29-1 with TRBJ1-5; 7 bases agree with TRBD1. The CDR3 is 13 amino acids. The V gene end was trimmed by 4 bases and the J gene end by 5 bases; junction bases not matched to a gene: 5. Germline loops: CDR1 SQVTM, CDR2 ANQGSEA. The CDR3 loop is CSVGQGKHQPQHF. The CDR3 nucleotides read TGCAGCGTTGGACAGGGTAAGCATCAGCCCCAGCATTTT.

The table lists this clone with a few counts. J is TRBJ2-3 and V is TRBV7-2; D might be TRBD1 or TRBD2, each matching 6 bases. The germline CDR1 and CDR2 sequences are SGHTA and FQGNSA. The CDR3 runs to 15 residues. With 1 base removed from V and 5 bases from J, the gap between germline ends came to 13 bases. The CDR3 nucleotides read TGTGCCAGCAGCTTAGTCCGGGGGCAAGGAGATACGCAGTATTTT. Protein sequence: CASSLVRGQGDTQYF. Variable domain in full (rest from reference TRBV7-2 and TRBJ2-3): GAGVSQSPSNKVTEKGKDVELRCDPISGHTALYWYRQSLGQGLEFLIYFQGNSAPDKSGLPSDRFSAERTGGSVSTLTIQRTQQEDSAVYLCASSLVRGQGDTQYFGPGTRLTVL.

This clone was counted only a few times. The chain uses TRBV5-1 and TRBJ2-2; 9 bases are shared with TRBD1. The CDR3 sequence is 14 residues long. V shed 3 bases and J 5 bases; nucleotides not matched to a gene: 2. Per the germline V gene, CDR1 is SGHRS and CDR2 is YFSETQ. This CDR3 is CASSSGQGTGELFF. The DNA of the CDR3 is TGCGCCAGCAGCTCGGGACAGGGAACCGGGGAGCTGTTTTTT.

In this sample, this clone turned up many times. This chain links TRBV14 with TRBJ1-6; D gene unclear. There are 12 residues in the CDR3. CDR1 is SGHDN, CDR2 FVKESK, per germline. Trimming removed 0 bases from V and 14 bases from J, with 8 bases in between. The DNA for the CDR3 is TGTGCCAGCAGCCAAGAGGTAAACGCCCTCCACTTT. Translation: CASSQEVNALHF.

This clone has only a few counts. V and J are TRBV4-2 and TRBJ2-3, with D perhaps assigned TRBD1 or TRBD2 (7 bases each). The V end lost 0 bases, the J end lost 4 bases, and 11 bases lay between the germline ends. There are 15 residues in the CDR3. Germline CDR1 and CDR2: LGHNA and YNFKEQ. The CDR3 sequence: CASSQDRGGPDTQYF. The CDR3 DNA is TGTGCCAGCAGCCAAGACAGGGGGGGCCCAGATACGCAGTATTTT.

The CDR3 DNA reads TGTGCCTGGAAAGGAGGGATCCGGGGGGCCCAAGAGACCCAGTACTTC. Translated, it gives CAWKGGIRGAQETQYF. The genes are TRBV30 and TRBJ2-5, with a tentative D call TRBD2 (7 bases). The CDR3 runs to 16 residues. Deletions cut 4 bases from V and 1 base from J, with 19 bases between. CDR1 and CDR2 (germline): GTSNPN, SVGIG (reference sequence).

V usage is TRBV25-1 and J usage is TRBJ1-2; D ambiguous. Germline CDR1 and CDR2: MGHDK and SYGVNS. Trimming removed 1 base at V and 4 bases at J, with 16 bases between. The CDR3 is 16 residues long. The CDR3 coding sequence is TGTGCCAGCAGTGAATCAGGAGGGCTGGAAGGCTATGGCTACACCTTC. Translation gives CASSESGGLEGYGYTF.